The 26 T cell receptor beta chains in this list originate from one sample, sequenced in a study of long-term antiretroviral therapy in people with HIV. Running of the v3.0 immunoSEQ assay took place at survey level. Repertoires were generated with immunoSEQ multiplex PCR, while TCRdb's copy carries only in-frame clones and drops some. The sample includes roughly 28,000 clones, more than 90% of them seen just once. Sequenced here: unsorted PBMCs, sampled 6.3 years after starting antiretroviral therapy. All receptors derive from a man in his thirties or forties with HIV.

This clone appeared a single time. The chain uses TRBV7-6 and TRBJ2-7; 12 bases are shared with TRBD1. This CDR3 spans 15 amino acids. CDR1 SGHVS and CDR2 FNYEAQ come from the germline V gene. J gave up 9 bases and V 0 bases, and 6 bases lay outside the gene matches. CDR3: CASSLAGTGGNVQYF. The CDR3 DNA reads TGTGCCAGCAGCTTAGCGGGGACAGGGGGCAATGTGCAGTACTTC.

CDR3 sequence (DNA): TGCGCCAGCAGCCAAGAGCCAGGGGCCAAGGGCTACACCTTC. This codes for CASSQEPGAKGYTF. The chain recombines TRBV4-1 with TRBJ1-2; maybe TRBD1 (6 bases). Trimming pared 0 bases from V and 8 bases from J, leaving 13 bases between. The length of the CDR3 is 14 residues. Looked up from germline, CDR1 is MGHRA and CDR2 is YSYEKL.

The chain employs TRBV9 and TRBJ1-4; D is perhaps TRBD1 (6 bases). Germline V gives CDR1 SGDLS, CDR2 YYNGEE. V dropped 0 bases and J dropped 4 bases, with 10 bases sitting between them. This CDR3 spans 15 amino acids. This CDR3 is CASSVAGGLNEKLFF. CDR3 DNA sequence: TGTGCCAGCAGCGTAGCTGGGGGGCTTAATGAAAAACTGTTTTTT.

V usage is TRBV10-3 and J usage is TRBJ2-5; D might be TRBD1 or TRBD2, each matching 5 bases. Germline assignment: CDR1 ENHRY and CDR2 SYGVKD. The CDR3 has 13 amino acids. The germline V and J ends were trimmed by 4 bases and 2 bases, with 8 bases remaining between them. The CDR3 loop is CAISGGGQETQYF. DNA of the CDR3: TGTGCCATCAGTGGTGGGGGTCAAGAGACCCAGTACTTC.

The V and J genes are TRBV14 and TRBJ2-1, with 8 nucleotides matching TRBD2. The ends lost 0 bases at V and 9 bases at J; junction bases unmatched: 10. Germline CDR1 SGHDN, CDR2 FVKESK. The CDR3 has 16 residues. As DNA, the CDR3 is TGTGCCAGCAGCCAAGAGCGGGGGGTGCCGGGCAGTGAGCAGTTCTTC. Residues: CASSQERGVPGSEQFF.

This clone was seen just once. This chain uses TRBV15 with TRBJ2-5; 10 bases line up with TRBD1. This CDR3 region has 16 residues. Germline CDR1 is LNHNV and CDR2 is YYDKDF (reference sequence). V lost 1 base to trimming and J lost 1 base; unmatched junction nucleotides: 3. CDR3 region: CATSRGGTGAQETQYF. The CDR3 DNA follows: TGTGCCACCAGCAGAGGGGGGACAGGGGCCCAAGAGACCCAGTACTTC.

Note on this clone: Germline and junction disagree at one end, which may indicate a read error. The chain combines TRBV6-6 with TRBJ1-2; D might be TRBD1 (6 bases). The CDR3 totals 16 residues. Germline V CDR1 and CDR2: MNHNY, SVGAGI (reference sequence). CDR3 bases: TGTGCCGGCAGCCGAACCTCAGGGGAAGGGAACTATGGCTACACCTTC. This codes for CAGSRTSGEGNYGYTF.

The J gene is TRBJ1-2, the V gene TRBV4-3, with no clear D. Trimming took off 0 bases at V and 6 bases at J, with 14 bases between the two ends. CDR1 is LGHNA, CDR2 YSLEER, per germline. The CDR3 spans 15 residues. The CDR3 loop reads CASSQDYSNGDGYTF. DNA of the CDR3: TGCGCCAGCAGCCAAGATTATTCGAACGGGGATGGCTACACCTTC.

This chain's CDR3 is CASSLVSGTKGTGELFF. The CDR3 nucleotides are TGTGCCAGCAGCTTAGTCAGTGGGACTAAGGGCACCGGGGAGCTGTTTTTT. This chain joins TRBV7-6 and TRBJ2-2, with 7 nucleotides matching TRBD2. The CDR3 has 17 amino acids. Losses at the gene ends were 1 base for V and 4 bases for J; bases not matched to a gene: 9. Germline CDR1 SGHVS, CDR2 FNYEAQ.

DNA of the CDR3: TGTGCCAGCGGGACAGGGGGAGACTATGGCTACACCTTC. It yields the protein CASGTGGDYGYTF. The V call is TRBV7-3, the J call TRBJ1-2, with 11 bases that match TRBD1. The germline V gene has CDR1 SGHTA and CDR2 FQGTGA. With 8 bases clipped from V and 3 bases from J, the junction kept 2 bases outside the gene matches. This CDR3 has 13 residues.

This chain connects TRBV2 to TRBJ1-2, with D maybe TRBD1 (6 bases). V shed 3 bases and J shed 4 bases, with 9 bases lying between them. The CDR3 contains 13 residues. Germline V lookup: CDR1 SNHLY, CDR2 FYNNEI. CDR3 nucleotides: TGTGCCAGCAGTGATTCAGGGGTCTATGGCTACACCTTC. This sequence encodes CASSDSGVYGYTF.

This clone was seen only once. The chain uses TRBV4-1 and TRBJ2-3; D is unresolved. The CDR3 has 16 residues. The V and J ends lost 1 base and 0 bases respectively, with 11 bases between them. Germline V lookup: CDR1 MGHRA, CDR2 YSYEKL. CDR3 region: CASSQGHGSSTDTQYF. CDR3 DNA: TGCGCCAGCAGCCAAGGGCATGGATCTAGCACAGATACGCAGTATTTT.

CDR3 coding DNA: TGTGCCAGCAGGCTGAGGAGCGGGAACTTCTACGAGCAGTACTTC. It yields the protein CASRLRSGNFYEQYF. The chain links TRBV6-6 to TRBJ2-7; 7 positions agree with TRBD2. The CDR3 contains 15 residues. V gave up 6 bases and J gave up 3 bases; unmatched junction bases: 11. Germline CDR1 reads MNHNY; CDR2 reads SVGAGI (reference sequence).

V is TRBV5-6 and J is TRBJ2-1; TRBD1 matches 10 bases. The J segment lost 7 bases and the V segment lost 5 bases, leaving 9 bases of the junction unmatched. CDR3 size: 15 residues. CDR1 is SGHDT and CDR2 is YYEEEE in the germline V gene. The CDR3 here is CASRSDRGLWNEQFF. The DNA for the CDR3 is TGTGCCAGCAGATCCGACAGGGGGCTGTGGAATGAGCAGTTCTTC.

The V call is TRBV19, the J call TRBJ1-2; 7 positions match TRBD1. CDR1 and CDR2 (germline): LNHDA, SQIVND (reference sequence). The length of the CDR3 is 14 residues. Trimming cost V 2 bases and J 7 bases; bases outside gene matches: 7. The CDR3 DNA is TGTGCCAGTAGTATATTGACAGGGACGCTTGGCTACACCTTC. It yields the protein CASSILTGTLGYTF.

The rearrangement uses TRBV6-1 and TRBJ1-1; D possibly corresponds to TRBD1 (5 bases). The length of the CDR3 is 15 residues. Germline V gene data show CDR1 as MNHNS and CDR2 as SASEGT. The germline V and J ends were trimmed by 7 bases and 6 bases, with 21 bases remaining between them. Here the CDR3 DNA reads TGTGCCAGCATCTCTTTCGGTTGGGGGGAACCTGAAGCTTTCTTT. This translates into CASISFGWGEPEAFF.

The gene calls are TRBV5-5 and TRBJ2-3, with 9 bases identical to TRBD2. J gave up 0 bases and V 4 bases, and 3 bases lay outside the gene matches. Germline V gives CDR1 SGHKS, CDR2 YYEKEE (reference sequence). CDR3 length equals 15 residues. CDR3 coding DNA: TGTGCCAGCAGCCGGACTAGCGATAGCACAGATACGCAGTATTTT. This codes for CASSRTSDSTDTQYF.

This clone was recorded only once. The chain couples TRBV9 to TRBJ1-2, with D tentatively TRBD1 (6 bases). Trimming pared 0 bases from V and 2 bases from J, leaving 11 bases between. This CDR3 region has 15 residues. Germline CDR1 is SGDLS and CDR2 is YYNGEE. The CDR3 DNA is TGTGCCAGCAGCGTAGAGGGGGATAACAACTATGGCTACACCTTC. It codes for CASSVEGDNNYGYTF.

The chain carries TRBV27 and TRBJ2-5, with D possibly matching TRBD1 (5 bases). Germline lookup yields CDR1 MNHEY and CDR2 SMNVEV (reference sequence). Trimming cost V 0 bases and J 4 bases, with 12 bases left between them. The CDR3 has 15 residues. DNA of the CDR3: TGTGCCAGCAGTTTATCGGCAGGGCGCGGAGAGACCCAGTACTTC. Translated: CASSLSAGRGETQYF.

The V call is TRBV4-1, the J call TRBJ2-3; 9 bases fit TRBD2. V shed 0 bases, J shed 6 bases, and the junction held 10 bases outside the gene matches. This CDR3 is built from 17 residues. The germline CDR1 and CDR2 sequences are MGHRA and YSYEKL. As DNA, the CDR3 is TGCGCCAGCAGCCAAGAATATAGCGGGAGCTTATATGATACGCAGTATTTT. This codes for CASSQEYSGSLYDTQYF.

This sequence joins TRBV9 and TRBJ2-5; 13 bases line up with TRBD2. Germline V gene sequence: CDR1 SGDLS, CDR2 YYNGEE. With V trimmed by 2 bases and J by 9 bases, 4 bases remained unmatched. This CDR3 has 14 residues. The CDR3 DNA reads TGTGCCAGCAGCGTGGGACTAGCGGGGCGGGCCCAGTACTTC. Its translation is CASSVGLAGRAQYF.

V is TRBV7-6 and J is TRBJ1-2, with D tentatively TRBD1 (6 bases). V lost 0 bases, J lost 3 bases, and 8 bases lay in between. The germline V gene has CDR1 SGHVS and CDR2 FNYEAQ. The CDR3 runs 14 residues. DNA of the CDR3: TGTGCCAGCAGCTTAGCTCCAGGGGACTATGGCTACACCTTC. Residues: CASSLAPGDYGYTF.

This sequence joins TRBV15 and TRBJ2-7, with D maybe TRBD2 (6 bases). V gave up 0 bases and J gave up 0 bases, with 12 bases separating them. CDR3 size: 16 residues. Germline CDR1 and CDR2: LNHNV and YYDKDF (reference sequence). The CDR3 DNA reads as TGTGCCACCAGCAGAGATTTGGGGGGAGACTCCTACGAGCAGTACTTC. Translation: CATSRDLGGDSYEQYF.

J is TRBJ1-3 and V is TRBV15, with D unclear. Trimming took 0 bases from V and 7 from J, leaving 10 bases between them. The CDR3 is 14 residues long. CDR1 and CDR2 (germline): LNHNV, YYDKDF (reference sequence). The CDR3, as DNA: TGTGCCACCAGCAGAGATCCGGGGTGGAACACCATATATTTT. As protein: CATSRDPGWNTIYF.

About this clone: An end of the junction does not agree with germline; a read error may underlie this. The chain links TRBV7-7 to TRBJ2-6; possibly TRBD1 for D (6 bases). The CDR3 is 17 amino acids. CDR1 is SSHAT, CDR2 FNYEAQ, per germline (reference sequence). In DNA, the CDR3 is TGTGCTAGCAGCTTAGTTCCAGGGGTGTCAGGGGCCAACGTCCTGACTTTC. Translating it yields CASSLVPGVSGANVLTF.

V and J are TRBV10-3 and TRBJ1-3; D gene unclear. The CDR3 totals 11 residues. Deletions cut 5 bases from V and 4 bases from J, with 3 bases between. Germline V gives CDR1 ENHRY, CDR2 SYGVKD. The CDR3 bases are TGTGCCATCAGTTCAGGAAACACCATATATTTT. Its translation is CAISSGNTIYF.